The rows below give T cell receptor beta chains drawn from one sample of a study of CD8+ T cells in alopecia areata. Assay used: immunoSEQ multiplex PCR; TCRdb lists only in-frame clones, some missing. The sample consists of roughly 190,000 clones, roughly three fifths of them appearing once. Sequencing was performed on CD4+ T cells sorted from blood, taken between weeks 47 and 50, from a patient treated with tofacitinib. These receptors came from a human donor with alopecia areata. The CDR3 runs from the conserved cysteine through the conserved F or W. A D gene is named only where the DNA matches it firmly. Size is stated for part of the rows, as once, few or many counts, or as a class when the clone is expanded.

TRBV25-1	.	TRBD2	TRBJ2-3	CASSERKGGGGDTQYF	TGTGCCAGCAGTGAAAGAAAAGGCGGGGGGGGAGATACGCAGTATTTT
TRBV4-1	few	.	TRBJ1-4	CASSQFSARVFSELFF	TGCGCCAGCAGCCAGTTCTCGGCTCGTGTATTTTCGGAACTGTTTTTT
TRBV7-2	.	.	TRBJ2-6	CASSSRAGANVLTF	TGTGCCAGCAGCTCTAGAGCCGGGGCCAACGTCCTGACTTTC
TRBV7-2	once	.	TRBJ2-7	CASSLGLVEQYF	TGTGCCAGCAGCTTAGGGCTAGTTGAGCAGTACTTC
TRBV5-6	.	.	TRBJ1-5	CASSLGVDQPQHF	TGTGCCAGCAGCTTGGGGGTGGATCAGCCCCAGCATTTT
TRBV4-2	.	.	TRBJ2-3	CASSRALVGGTDTQYF	TGTGCCAGCAGCCGAGCACTAGTAGGAGGCACAGATACGCAGTATTTT
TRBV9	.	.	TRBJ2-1	CASTTGPYNEQFF	TGTGCCAGCACTACCGGACCTTACAATGAGCAGTTCTTC
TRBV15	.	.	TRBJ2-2	CATSRVRPNTGELFF	TGTGCCACCAGCAGAGTGAGACCGAACACCGGGGAGCTGTTTTTT
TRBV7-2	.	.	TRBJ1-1	CASSPRAGTAEAFF	TGTGCCAGCAGCCCGAGAGCAGGGACCGCTGAAGCTTTCTTT
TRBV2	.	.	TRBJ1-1	CASSEEGGTEAFF	TGTGCCAGCAGTGAAGAGGGGGGCACTGAAGCTTTCTTT
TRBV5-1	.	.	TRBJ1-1	CASSLLQGSGEAFF	TGCGCCAGCAGCTTGTTGCAGGGGTCTGGTGAAGCTTTCTTT
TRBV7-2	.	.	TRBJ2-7	CASSAVPRADEQYF	TGTGCCAGCAGCGCCGTGCCCCGGGCGGACGAGCAGTACTTC
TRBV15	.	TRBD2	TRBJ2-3	CATSRRTSAADTQYF	TGTGCCACCAGCCGTCGGACTAGCGCGGCAGATACGCAGTATTTT
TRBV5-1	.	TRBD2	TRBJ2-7	CASSSLAVASEQYF	TGCGCCAGCAGTAGCCTAGCGGTGGCCAGCGAGCAGTACTTC
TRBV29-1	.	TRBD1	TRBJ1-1	CSVQGIANTEAFF	TGCAGCGTACAGGGGATAGCGAACACTGAAGCTTTCTTT
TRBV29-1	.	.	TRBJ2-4	CSVQTRIGAKNIQYF	TGCAGCGTGCAAACGAGGATAGGGGCCAAAAACATTCAGTACTTC
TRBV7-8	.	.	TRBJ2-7	CASGAGTVIYEQYF	TGTGCCAGCGGTGCGGGAACAGTCATCTACGAGCAGTACTTC
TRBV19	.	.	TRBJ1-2	CASIQTADYGYTF	TGTGCCAGTATCCAGACAGCCGACTATGGCTACACCTTC
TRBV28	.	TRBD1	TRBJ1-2	CASSSGTVYGYTF	TGTGCCAGCAGTTCTGGGACAGTCTATGGCTACACCTTC
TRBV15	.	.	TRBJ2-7	CATSRDLLRTNEQYF	TGTGCCACCAGCAGAGATCTTCTTAGGACCAACGAGCAGTACTTC
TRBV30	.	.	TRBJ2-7	CAWLIPGPPHYEQYF	TGTGCCTGGCTCATTCCGGGACCTCCTCATTACGAGCAGTACTTC
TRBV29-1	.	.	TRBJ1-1	CSVLTDRSTEAFF	TGCAGCGTATTAACCGACAGGTCCACTGAAGCTTTCTTT